This entry is about one T cell receptor (beta chain). These data come from a study of cytomegalovirus exposure and HLA in healthy donors. Study in general: Clustering assigned about 80% of the approximately 370 genotyped donors to the Caucasian-associated ancestry cluster.

The PCR had 60 Vbeta and 13 Jbeta primers. The assay was immunoSEQ multiplex PCR, and TCRdb's table has in-frame clones only and misses some. The sample contains roughly 150,000 clones, 80% of which appear only once. This receptor was taken from a male donor in good health and CMV-seronegative. Material for sequencing was PBMCs.

CDR3 in amino acids: CAISEAIRRGTEAFF. CDR3 sequence (DNA): TGTGCCATCAGTGAGGCGATACGTAGGGGGACTGAAGCTTTCTTT. The genes are TRBV10-3 and TRBJ1-1; D possibly corresponds to TRBD1 (6 bases). The CDR3 loop spans 15 amino acids. Germline V gives CDR1 ENHRY, CDR2 SYGVKD. V dropped 2 bases and J dropped 5 bases, with 15 bases sitting between them.